This is a list of T cell receptor beta chains from one sample in a study of blood T cell repertoires in COVID-19. Only in-frame clones appear in the TCRdb table, and some are missing; sequencing was by immunoSEQ multiplex PCR. This table holds about 220,000 clones, roughly 87% found once. Sample: peripheral blood. These receptors were taken from a man between 40 and 49 years old with active or convalescent COVID-19. The CDR3 runs from the conserved cysteine through the conserved F or W. D genes are given only for firm matches. Clone size is given for some rows only: seen once, a few or many times, or a class if the clone is expanded.

CDR3nt	CDR3aa	d_gene	j_gene	v_gene	abundance
TGTGCCAGCAGTTTTGCGGCTAACTACGAGCAGTACTTC	CASSFAANYEQYF	-	TRBJ2-7	TRBV12-3/TRBV12-4	-
TGCGCCAGCAGTGAGTCTACGGGCTATGGCTACACCTTC	CASSESTGYGYTF	-	TRBJ1-2	TRBV10-1	-
TGTGCCAGCAGCCCTAGACAGGGGTCCTACAATGAGCAGTTCTTC	CASSPRQGSYNEQFF	TRBD1	TRBJ2-1	TRBV7-9	once
TGTGCCAGCAGCTTCCAAGGGGGTTCGGCCGACATTCAGTACTTC	CASSFQGGSADIQYF	-	TRBJ2-4	TRBV5-4	-
TGTGCCAGCAGTTATGGACAGGGGGTATTGAACACTGAAGCTTTCTTT	CASSYGQGVLNTEAFF	TRBD1	TRBJ1-1	TRBV6-5	-
TGCGCCAGCAGCCGAGACACGAGCGGAGGCTATGGCTACACCTTC	CASSRDTSGGYGYTF	-	TRBJ1-2	TRBV4-1	-
TGCAGCGTTGAAGGTGGGGACAGGCTCTTCTACAATGAGCAGTTCTTC	CSVEGGDRLFYNEQFF	TRBD1	TRBJ2-1	TRBV29-1	-
TGCGCCAGCAGCCAAGAGATACAGGGGGGTTCACATGGCTACACCTTC	CASSQEIQGGSHGYTF	TRBD1	TRBJ1-2	TRBV4-1	-
TGTGCCAGCAGCTTGGTGGCAGGGGCGAATGAAAAACTGTTTTTT	CASSLVAGANEKLFF	-	TRBJ1-4	TRBV5-5	-
TGTGCCAGTGAGTGGATTGTCAGGGGGACTGAAGCTTTCTTT	CASEWIVRGTEAFF	TRBD1	TRBJ1-1	TRBV2	-
TGTGCCAGCAGCTACGACAGGGCCTATGGCTACACCTTC	CASSYDRAYGYTF	TRBD1	TRBJ1-2	TRBV13	-
TGTGCCACCAGCAGACTCCAGACCGGGGAGCTGTTTTTT	CATSRLQTGELFF	-	TRBJ2-2	TRBV15	-
TGTGCCAGCAGCTTAGGGGGGACAGGGAGTCCACCCCTCCACTTT	CASSLGGTGSPPLHF	TRBD1	TRBJ1-6	TRBV7-9	once
TGCGCCAGCAGCTTGGACAGGGGGACCGGGGAGCTGTTTTTT	CASSLDRGTGELFF	TRBD1	TRBJ2-2	TRBV5-1	-
TGCAGCGTTGATTTAGGGGGCGGAAAAAACATTCAGTACTTC	CSVDLGGGKNIQYF	TRBD1	TRBJ2-4	TRBV29-1	-
TGCGCCAGCAGTGAGTCAGGCACCCTAGGTGATGAGCAGTTCTTC	CASSESGTLGDEQFF	-	TRBJ2-1	TRBV10-1	-
TGTGCCAGCAGCTCAGGACAGGCACCAGGCTACACCTTC	CASSSGQAPGYTF	TRBD1	TRBJ1-2	TRBV9	-
TGTGCCAGCAGCCCAGACAGGGCCTATGGCTACACCTTC	CASSPDRAYGYTF	TRBD1	TRBJ1-2	TRBV5-8	few
TGTGCCAGCATCCCCGACACCGGGGAGCTGTTTTTT	CASIPDTGELFF	-	TRBJ2-2	TRBV7-9	-
TGTGCCTGGGTCTTGCATTCCGGCACTGAAGCTTTCTTT	CAWVLHSGTEAFF	-	TRBJ1-1	TRBV30	-
TGCGCCAGCAGTGGGGGACTAGCGGGAGAGGAGAGCGAGCAGTACTTC	CASSGGLAGEESEQYF	TRBD2	TRBJ2-7	TRBV10-2	-
TGTGCCAGTACCTCCGGGGGAGGAAACACCATATATTTT	CASTSGGGNTIYF	-	TRBJ1-3	TRBV19	few
TGTGCCAGCAGCCCGGGGAGGGTAGCGGGAGTTACGAACACCGGGGAGCTGTTTTTT	CASSPGRVAGVTNTGELFF	TRBD2	TRBJ2-2	TRBV7-9	once
TGTGCCAGCAGTTACTCGAAACATCTGAACACTGAAGCTTTCTTT	CASSYSKHLNTEAFF	-	TRBJ1-1	TRBV6-5	-
TGTGCCAGCAGTGGCCGACAGGGTCGCACTGAAGCTTTCTTT	CASSGRQGRTEAFF	TRBD1	TRBJ1-1	TRBV28	-
TGCGCCAGCAGCACTTCAGGGCTTGGAAATTCACCCCTCCACTTT	CASSTSGLGNSPLHF	-	TRBJ1-6	TRBV5-1	-
TGTGCCAGTAGGGACAGGGGGCCAGCAACTAATGAAAAACTGTTTTTT	CASRDRGPATNEKLFF	TRBD1	TRBJ1-4	TRBV19	-
TGTGCCAGCAGCATCCCAGGGGACTATGGCTACACCTTC	CASSIPGDYGYTF	-	TRBJ1-2	TRBV4-2	-
TGTGCCAGCAGCTTTGACTTTGACAGGGGCGATGAAAAACTGTTTTTT	CASSFDFDRGDEKLFF	TRBD1	TRBJ1-4	TRBV5-4	-
TGTGCCAGCAGTTTACTCGATTCACCCCTCCACTTT	CASSLLDSPLHF	-	TRBJ1-6	TRBV27	-
TGTGCCAGCAGCGTAGGAGCTACCTGGGAGACCCAGTACTTC	CASSVGATWETQYF	-	TRBJ2-5	TRBV9	-
TGTGCCAGTAGTATGGGGAGACCTGGGGCCAACGTCCTGACTTTC	CASSMGRPGANVLTF	-	TRBJ2-6	TRBV19	-
TGTGCCAGCAGCCAAGTTCACTCAGAGACCCAGTACTTC	CASSQVHSETQYF	-	TRBJ2-5	TRBV4-2	-
TGTGCCAGCAGCCCAGACACTAGACCAATTGGGCGTGAGCAGTTCTTC	CASSPDTRPIGREQFF	-	TRBJ2-1	TRBV7-8	-
TGTGCCAGCAGCTTGGCCGGGCTAGCGGGGACGGGGTACGAGCAGTACTTC	CASSLAGLAGTGYEQYF	TRBD2	TRBJ2-7	TRBV5-5	-
TGTGCCAGCAGTTACCATCTGAACACTGAAGCTTTCTTT	CASSYHLNTEAFF	-	TRBJ1-1	TRBV6-5	-
TGCGCCAGCAGCCGGGAGGGGATAGGAAGGGTGAACACTGAAGCTTTCTTT	CASSREGIGRVNTEAFF	-	TRBJ1-1	TRBV5-1	-
TGTGCCATCAGTGAGGAGGCAGGGGGCACTGAAGCTTTCTTT	CAISEEAGGTEAFF	TRBD1	TRBJ1-1	TRBV10-3	few
TGTGCCAGCTCACCATCGGGGAACACTGAAGCTTTCTTT	CASSPSGNTEAFF	-	TRBJ1-1	TRBV18	few
TGCGCCAGCACCCTTAATTCCTACGAGCAGTACTTC	CASTLNSYEQYF	-	TRBJ2-7	TRBV5-1	-
TGTGCCAGCAGCGTAGGGGGACTAGCGGACAATGAGCAGTTCTTC	CASSVGGLADNEQFF	TRBD2	TRBJ2-1	TRBV9	-
TGTGCCAGCAGTTACTCGATAGGGGGCGAAGAGACCCAGTACTTC	CASSYSIGGEETQYF	TRBD1	TRBJ2-5	TRBV6-8	-
TGTGCCAGTAGTGTGACAGGGGCCTACGAGCAGTACTTC	CASSVTGAYEQYF	TRBD1	TRBJ2-7	TRBV19	-
TGCGCCAGCAGCTTGACCGGGAATAATGGAAACACCATATATTTT	CASSLTGNNGNTIYF	-	TRBJ1-3	TRBV5-1	few
TGTGCCAGCAGTTTATCGCTCGGGAACACTGAAGCTTTCTTT	CASSLSLGNTEAFF	-	TRBJ1-1	TRBV27	-
TGTGCCAGCAGCGCTCGACAGATGAGCAATCAGCCCCAGCATTTT	CASSARQMSNQPQHF	-	TRBJ1-5	TRBV11-2	-